These 30 T cell receptor beta chains came from one sample sequenced in a study of T cells in Graves' hyperthyroidism and ophthalmopathy. There were TCR beta CDR3 regions amplified from RNA transcripts. HTBI primers were used for first-round RT-PCR of the TCR CDR3. One entry per CDR3 protein, called by TCRdb with MiXCR from the multiplex PCR reads. The sample lists 600,000 to 650,000 distinct CDR3 sequences, less than 25% occurring once. Sequenced material: blood. These receptors all stem from a man between 25 and 39 years old with Graves' ophthalmopathy.

The rearrangement joins TRBV20-1 to TRBJ2-7; TRBD2 agrees at 9 bases. J lost 6 bases, V lost 3 bases, and 3 bases had no gene match. This CDR3 has 12 residues. From germline, CDR1 is DFQATT and CDR2 SNEGSKA (reference sequence). CDR3 nucleotides: TGCAGTGCTAGTGCTAGCGGGATCGAGCAGTACTTC. This encodes CSASASGIEQYF.

The rearrangement joins TRBV19 to TRBJ2-1; 7 bases agree with TRBD2. The V and J ends lost 10 bases and 6 bases, in that order; junction bases with no gene match: 9. The CDR3 is 13 residues long. CDR1 is LNHDA and CDR2 is SQIVND in the germline V gene (reference sequence). The CDR3 protein is CATSTGGFNEQFF. CDR3 nucleotide sequence: TGTGCCACCTCAACGGGGGGATTCAATGAGCAGTTCTTC.

This clonotype was observed a handful of times. This chain links TRBV28 with TRBJ2-1; D gene uncertain. CDR1 is MDHEN and CDR2 is SYDVKM in the germline V gene. V was trimmed by 5 bases and J by 8 bases, leaving 19 bases between them. The CDR3 has 15 amino acids. Written as DNA, the CDR3 is TGTGCCAGCAGTCCCTCTATAACGGGTGGGGATGAGCAGTTCTTC. Translation: CASSPSITGGDEQFF.

Many counts were recorded for this clonotype. The chain employs TRBV20-1 and TRBJ2-7; no definite D call. V was pared by 2 bases and J by 3 bases, with 11 bases between. Germline V gene sequence: CDR1 DFQATT, CDR2 SNEGSKA (reference sequence). CDR3 size: 13 residues. In nucleotides, the CDR3 is TGCAGTGCTAGAACGCTTGATAGCTACGAGCAGTACTTC. Translation: CSARTLDSYEQYF.

In its sample, this clonotype was seen a few times. This rearrangement joins TRBV28 to TRBJ2-7; 13 bases match TRBD2. Germline-derived CDR1 and CDR2 are MDHEN and SYDVKM. CDR3 length: 19 amino acids. With 3 bases clipped from V and 4 bases from J, the junction kept 15 bases outside the gene matches. CDR3 DNA sequence: TGTGCCAGCAGTTTTCCAAGGACTAGCGGGAGTGTAATTAAATACGAGCAGTACTTC. It codes for CASSFPRTSGSVIKYEQYF. The complete variable domain, with remaining parts taken from reference TRBV28 and TRBJ2-7, reads DVKVTQSSRYLVKRTGEKVFLECVQDMDHENMFWYRQDPGLGLRLIYFSYDVKMKEKGDIPEGYSVSREKKERFSLILESASTNQTSMYLCASSFPRTSGSVIKYEQYFGPGTRLTVT.

V gene TRBV4-3 combines with J gene TRBJ2-2; D unresolved. Trimming cost V 0 bases and J 7 bases, with 9 bases left between them. The CDR3 is made up of 14 amino acids. CDR1 and CDR2 (germline): LGHNA, YSLEER. As DNA, the CDR3 is TGCGCCAGCAGCCAAGATCTTCGCGGCGGGGAGCTGTTTTTT. It is translated as CASSQDLRGGELFF.

This clonotype was observed at least ten times. V is TRBV12-3 or TRBV12-4 and J is TRBJ2-2, with 13 bases lining up with TRBD2. CDR3 length: 17 amino acids. The J segment lost 4 bases and the V segment lost 5 bases, leaving 7 bases of the junction unmatched. CDR3 region: CASSPIGLAGATGELFF. CDR3 DNA: TGTGCCAGCAGTCCAATCGGACTAGCGGGAGCCACCGGGGAGCTGTTTTTT.

The J gene is TRBJ2-7, the V gene TRBV6-1; tentative D call: TRBD2 (6 bases). The length of the CDR3 is 13 residues. CDR1 and CDR2 from the germline V gene are MNHNS and SASEGT. Trimming shortened V by 10 bases and J by 7 bases, and 20 bases separated the two germline ends. Here the CDR3 reads CATPGDFPGEQYF. The CDR3 bases are TGTGCCACACCGGGGGACTTCCCCGGGGAGCAGTACTTC.

The V gene is TRBV19, the J gene TRBJ2-3; TRBD2 agrees at 8 bases. The CDR3 runs to 16 residues. With V trimmed by 7 bases and J by 0 bases, 9 bases remained unmatched. The germline V gene encodes CDR1 LNHDA and CDR2 SQIVND (reference sequence). CDR3 residues: CASNAAGGGSTDTQYF. CDR3 in DNA: TGTGCCAGTAACGCCGCAGGCGGGGGGAGCACAGATACGCAGTATTTT.

There are many counts of this clonotype. CDR3 amino acids: CASSFPNRETQYF. CDR3 DNA: TGTGCCAGCAGCTTCCCTAACAGGGAGACCCAGTACTTC. The gene calls are TRBV11-2 and TRBJ2-5; D is possibly TRBD1 (5 bases). The CDR3 contains 13 residues. The germline gives CDR1 SGHAT, CDR2 FQNNGV. V was pared by 3 bases and J by 5 bases, with 10 bases between.

This sequence joins TRBV14 and TRBJ2-1; D is unclear. The CDR3 covers 14 residues. CDR1 and CDR2 (germline): SGHDN, FVKESK. Trimming cost V 0 bases and J 5 bases, with 8 bases left between them. CDR3 DNA: TGTGCCAGCAGCCAAGATGGGTGGAACAATGAGCAGTTCTTC. It specifies CASSQDGWNNEQFF.

This clonotype was picked up a small number of times. This sequence joins TRBV19 and TRBJ2-6; tentatively, D is TRBD1 (6 bases). Trimming cost V 5 bases and J 0 bases, with 11 bases left between them. The CDR3 covers 16 residues. The germline gives CDR1 LNHDA, CDR2 SQIVND (reference sequence). The CDR3 here is CASSLGHFSGANVLTF. The CDR3 nucleotides read TGTGCCAGTAGTTTGGGACATTTCTCTGGGGCCAACGTCCTGACTTTC.

The table lists this clonotype with a few counts. V is TRBV14 and J is TRBJ2-7, with 7 bases aligning to TRBD1. CDR3 length: 15 residues. Trimming took 0 bases from V and 4 from J; bases not matched to a gene: 6. Germline V gene sequence: CDR1 SGHDN, CDR2 FVKESK. CDR3 region: CASSQEYARGYEQYF. In DNA form, the CDR3 reads TGTGCCAGCAGCCAAGAGTACGCCAGGGGGTACGAGCAGTACTTC.

As to this clonotype: Germline is not matched at one junction end, which may reflect a read error. V usage is TRBV7-2 and J usage is TRBJ2-1; 11 positions agree with TRBD2. CDR3 length: 17 amino acids. Germline values: CDR1 SGHTA, CDR2 FQGNSA. In DNA form, the CDR3 reads TGCGCCAGCAGCCAAGGACTAGCGGGCCCCTCCTACAATGAGCAGTTCTTC. Translation: CASSQGLAGPSYNEQFF.

Note on this clonotype: Germline and junction disagree at one end, which may indicate a read error. This sequence joins TRBV7-8 and TRBJ2-5; D is possibly TRBD1 (6 bases). CDR3 size: 16 residues. Germline CDR1 is SGHVS and CDR2 is FQNEAQ. The CDR3 is CASSSGRTVLQKTQYF. CDR3 nucleotide sequence: TGTGCCAGCAGCTCGGGGCGGACAGTCCTCCAAAAGACCCAGTACTTC.

This clonotype was seen a few times. The chain links TRBV10-3 to TRBJ1-5; the D gene is possibly TRBD1 (5 bases). The CDR3 runs 15 residues. The V gene's germline CDR1 is ENHRY and CDR2 SYGVKD. The V end was cut by 10 bases, the J end by 0 bases, with 16 bases between. The CDR3 loop is CATSLAGNSNQPQHF. For the CDR3, the DNA is TGTGCCACCTCCCTGGCAGGGAATAGCAATCAGCCCCAGCATTTT.

This clonotype was picked up a small number of times. V and J are TRBV5-1 and TRBJ2-5; no clear D gene. The V end lost 4 bases, the J end lost 5 bases, and 9 bases lay between the germline ends. The length of the CDR3 is 12 residues. CDR1 is SGHRS and CDR2 is YFSETQ in the germline V gene. CDR3 sequence: CASSLSMETQYF. CDR3 DNA sequence: TGCGCCAGCAGCCTTTCTATGGAGACCCAGTACTTC.

This clonotype came up many times. This chain connects TRBV2 to TRBJ1-5; D not certain. The germline V gene has CDR1 SNHLY and CDR2 FYNNEI. The CDR3 sequence is 15 residues long. V lost 6 bases and J 0 bases, leaving 12 bases between the germline ends. The CDR3 DNA sequence: TGTGCCAGCAGGGAACAGTCCCTTAGCAATCAGCCCCAGCATTTT. This sequence encodes CASREQSLSNQPQHF.

This clonotype turned up a few times. The chain employs TRBV14 and TRBJ2-1, with D possibly TRBD2 on 6 matching bases. V was shortened by 4 bases and J by 2 bases, with 12 bases between the two germline ends. The CDR3 totals 15 residues. Germline CDR1 and CDR2: SGHDN and FVKESK. CDR3 region: CASSLSGNTYNEQFF. CDR3 coding DNA: TGTGCCAGCAGCCTTAGCGGAAACACCTACAATGAGCAGTTCTTC.

This chain uses TRBV5-1 with TRBJ2-2; 9 nucleotides agree with TRBD2. The CDR3 is 17 residues long. The V segment lost 4 bases and the J segment 6 bases; nucleotides outside the gene matches: 13. Per germline, CDR1 SGHRS and CDR2 YFSETQ. CDR3 DNA sequence: TGCGCCAGCAGCCCCTTGGGTAGCGGGAGTTTGTCCGGGGAGCTGTTTTTT. This sequence encodes CASSPLGSGSLSGELFF.

The V gene is TRBV12-3 or TRBV12-4, the J gene TRBJ1-2; the D gene is possibly TRBD1 (5 bases). This CDR3 spans 13 amino acids. V was cut by 2 bases and J by 4 bases, with 8 bases left in between. CDR3 in DNA: TGTGCCAGCAGTTTAAGGGGTCCCTATGGCTACACCTTC. It yields the protein CASSLRGPYGYTF.

This clonotype occurred many times. V usage is TRBV20-1 and J usage is TRBJ1-1; D uncertain. Germline V gene data show CDR1 as DFQATT and CDR2 as SNEGSKA (reference sequence). This CDR3 is built from 11 residues. The V gene lost 5 bases and the J gene lost 2 bases, with 6 bases spanning the gap. CDR3 in DNA: TGCAGTGCTCATATTAACACTGAAGCTTTCTTT. It is translated as CSAHINTEAFF.

This clonotype occurred a few times. Its ends do not fully match the called genes, so a read error is possible. This chain joins TRBV5-1 and TRBJ2-3, with 7 bases that match TRBD2. The CDR3 has 14 amino acids. Per germline, CDR1 SGHRS and CDR2 YFSETQ. The DNA of the CDR3 is TGTGCCAGCGGCCCTAGCGGAGCCACAGATACGCAGTATTTT. It codes for CASGPSGATDTQYF. Looking up the rest from reference TRBV5-1 and TRBJ2-3 gives the full variable domain: KAGVTQTPRYLIKTRGQQVTLSCSPISGHRSVSWYQQTPGQGLQFLFEYFSETQRNKGNFPGRFSGRQFSNSRSEMNVSTLELGDSALYLCASGPSGATDTQYFGPGTRLTVL.

This clonotype was seen at least ten times. V is TRBV28 and J is TRBJ2-3; no clear D gene. Germline assignment: CDR1 MDHEN and CDR2 SYDVKM. The ends were cut back, 2 bases at V and 0 bases at J, with 9 bases in the middle. CDR3 size: 15 residues. The CDR3 DNA is TGTGCCAGCAGTTTAGCGGAGCCTAGCACAGATACGCAGTATTTT. Residues: CASSLAEPSTDTQYF. The complete variable domain, with remaining parts taken from reference TRBV28 and TRBJ2-3, reads DVKVTQSSRYLVKRTGEKVFLECVQDMDHENMFWYRQDPGLGLRLIYFSYDVKMKEKGDIPEGYSVSREKKERFSLILESASTNQTSMYLCASSLAEPSTDTQYFGPGTRLTVL.

J is TRBJ2-1 and V is TRBV5-1; the D call may be TRBD1 or TRBD2 (6 bases each). The CDR3 extends over 16 amino acids. The V gene's germline CDR1 is SGHRS and CDR2 YFSETQ. Trimming removed 0 bases from V and 7 bases from J, with 17 bases in between. This CDR3 is CASSLAGGTNFNEQFF. DNA of the CDR3: TGCGCCAGCAGCTTGGCTGGGGGGACAAATTTTAATGAGCAGTTCTTC.

This clonotype was counted many times. The gene calls are TRBV19 and TRBJ2-3; 13 nucleotides align to TRBD2. The CDR3 covers 15 residues. Germline CDR1 LNHDA, CDR2 SQIVND (reference sequence). V lost 8 bases to trimming and J lost 0 bases; unmatched junction nucleotides: 2. This CDR3 is CASGGLAGSTDTQYF. The CDR3 coding sequence is TGTGCCAGTGGGGGACTAGCGGGAAGCACAGATACGCAGTATTTT.

This clonotype was seen only a few times. The rearrangement joins TRBV6-1 to TRBJ2-2; a weak D match, TRBD1 (5 bases). Germline assignment: CDR1 MNHNS and CDR2 SASEGT. The V and J ends lost 8 bases and 2 bases respectively, with 18 bases between them. The CDR3 length is 16 residues. CDR3 sequence: CASRLKGVLNTGELFF. For the CDR3, the DNA is TGTGCCAGCCGTTTAAAAGGGGTCCTCAACACCGGGGAGCTGTTTTTT.

This clonotype was detected ten times or more. The gene calls are TRBV2 and TRBJ2-7, with 9 nucleotides matching TRBD2. The V gene end was trimmed by 2 bases and the J gene end by 4 bases; junction bases not matched to a gene: 18. This CDR3 has 19 amino acids. CDR1 SNHLY and CDR2 FYNNEI come from the germline V gene. The DNA of the CDR3 is TGTGCCAGCAGTGAATCCCACCGGACTAGCGAACGAGGTAGATACGAGCAGTACTTC. Translating it yields CASSESHRTSERGRYEQYF.

The sample holds one count of this clonotype. The chain links TRBV20-1 to TRBJ1-1; D perhaps matches TRBD1 (5 bases). V lost 6 bases, J lost 4 bases, and 15 bases lay in between. Germline CDR1 is DFQATT and CDR2 is SNEGSKA (reference sequence). CDR3 length: 13 residues. CDR3 nucleotide sequence: TGCAGTGCCCAGGGACCGGGGAGCACTGAAGCTTTCTTT. It yields the protein CSAQGPGSTEAFF.

The chain recombines TRBV6-1 with TRBJ1-3; D gene unclear. The V end lost 5 bases, the J end lost 3 bases, and 14 bases lay between the germline ends. CDR1 MNHNS and CDR2 SASEGT come from the germline V gene. This CDR3 spans 15 amino acids. The CDR3 bases are TGTGCCAGCAGTTACAGCCCTTCCGATGGAAACACCATATATTTT. Translation gives CASSYSPSDGNTIYF.